Each of the 19 T cell receptor beta chains below was sequenced from the same sample in a study of blood T cell repertoires in COVID-19. Only in-frame clones appear in the TCRdb table, and some are missing; sequencing was by immunoSEQ multiplex PCR. The data hold about 200,000 clones, with 60% to 85% observed a single time. The sequenced sample was peripheral blood. The source of these receptors is a woman in her 70s with acute or convalescent COVID-19.

This clone was observed once. This chain uses TRBV29-1 with TRBJ2-3, with D hard to call. V was cut by 7 bases and J by 1 base, with 15 bases left in between. Per the germline V gene, CDR1 is SQVTM and CDR2 is ANQGSEA. The CDR3 sequence is 14 residues long. The CDR3 spells CSAGLQTGTDTQYF. The CDR3 bases are TGCAGCGCTGGGCTCCAAACAGGCACAGATACGCAGTATTTT.

V gene TRBV27 combines with J gene TRBJ2-7; 7 bases agree with TRBD1. V was pared by 6 bases and J by 5 bases, with 16 bases of the junction left unmatched. Looked up from germline, CDR1 is MNHEY and CDR2 is SMNVEV (reference sequence). The CDR3 is made up of 16 amino acids. CDR3 coding DNA: TGTGCCAGCAGCTCGCAAAGGGACAGTGGAACCCACGAGCAGTACTTC. Amino acid sequence: CASSSQRDSGTHEQYF.

The chain links TRBV6-5 to TRBJ1-4; 10 bases match TRBD1. The CDR3 is 16 amino acids. Germline lookup yields CDR1 MNHEY and CDR2 SVGAGI. J was trimmed by 5 bases and V by 3 bases; bases with no gene match: 6. The CDR3 nucleotides are TGTGCCAGCAGTTATCGGACAGGGGGAGCGAATGAAAAACTGTTTTTT. This gives the protein CASSYRTGGANEKLFF.

The chain is built from TRBV6-5 and TRBJ2-2; no clear D. CDR1 is MNHEY, CDR2 SVGAGI, per germline. Trimming shortened V by 7 bases and J by 0 bases, and 9 bases separated the two germline ends. CDR3 length: 14 residues. The CDR3 reads CASTPTTNTGELFF. The CDR3 DNA sequence: TGTGCCAGCACCCCTACGACGAACACCGGGGAGCTGTTTTTT.

Comment on this clone: The sample carries other DNA sequences with the same CDR3. The chain carries TRBV2 and TRBJ2-3; D is possibly TRBD2 (6 bases). V dropped 9 bases and J dropped 0 bases, with 13 bases sitting between them. The CDR3 is 14 residues long. CDR1 and CDR2 (germline): SNHLY, FYNNEI. DNA of the CDR3: TGTGCCAGTTCACTAGCAGCTAGCACAGATACGCAGTATTTT. It encodes CASSLAASTDTQYF.

The chain employs TRBV4-1 and TRBJ2-5; D possibly corresponds to TRBD2 (6 bases). The CDR3 extends over 16 amino acids. V lost 1 base, J lost 4 bases, and 16 bases lay in between. Germline V gives CDR1 MGHRA, CDR2 YSYEKL. The CDR3 DNA is TGCGCCAGCAGCCAAGTTTACGGGGGAGAGGGAGAGACCCAGTACTTC. Its translation is CASSQVYGGEGETQYF.

This chain links TRBV5-8 with TRBJ2-1; perhaps TRBD1 as D (6 bases). The V end was cut by 6 bases, the J end by 0 bases, with 13 bases between. CDR3 size: 15 residues. Germline V CDR1 and CDR2: SGHTS, YDEGEE. CDR3 protein: CASILGGSSYNEQFF. For the CDR3, the DNA is TGTGCCAGCATCCTAGGGGGTAGCTCCTACAATGAGCAGTTCTTC.

The rearrangement joins TRBV5-1 to TRBJ1-2; 7 nucleotides align to TRBD1. The germline CDR1 and CDR2 sequences are SGHRS and YFSETQ. V gave up 4 bases and J gave up 7 bases; unmatched junction bases: 10. This CDR3 comprises 14 residues. The CDR3 DNA reads TGCGCCAGCAGCACCACAGGGGATTCGAGTGGCTACACCTTC. Encoded protein: CASSTTGDSSGYTF.

This chain links TRBV19 with TRBJ2-1, with 8 bases aligning to TRBD2. This CDR3 has 18 amino acids. Germline CDR1 is LNHDA and CDR2 is SQIVND (reference sequence). The ends lost 3 bases at V and 0 bases at J; junction bases unmatched: 10. CDR3 sequence reads: CASSIRRASGRSYNEQFF. Written as DNA, the CDR3 is TGTGCCAGTAGTATCCGTAGAGCTAGCGGGCGCTCCTACAATGAGCAGTTCTTC.

The genes are TRBV27 and TRBJ1-6; 9 nucleotides agree with TRBD1. The V gene's germline CDR1 is MNHEY and CDR2 SMNVEV (reference sequence). This CDR3 is built from 23 residues. V was pared by 5 bases and J by 4 bases, with 27 bases of the junction left unmatched. CDR3 bases: TGTGCCAGCAGTCTTAGATCCGGGACAGGGACCCGTACCCCAACTTATTATAATTCACCCCTCCACTTT. It specifies CASSLRSGTGTRTPTYYNSPLHF.

J is TRBJ2-5 and V is TRBV2; 7 nucleotides line up with TRBD1. Germline V gives CDR1 SNHLY, CDR2 FYNNEI. V shed 6 bases and J 2 bases; nucleotides not matched to a gene: 6. The CDR3 loop spans 14 amino acids. The CDR3 protein is CASSESRGQETQYF. CDR3 nucleotide sequence: TGTGCCAGCAGCGAATCCAGGGGGCAAGAGACCCAGTACTTC.

This clone has a single count. The same CDR3 also results from other DNA sequences found in this sample. The chain couples TRBV6-5 to TRBJ2-5, with a weak D call TRBD2 (5 bases). Germline assignment: CDR1 MNHEY and CDR2 SVGAGI. V lost 3 bases, J lost 4 bases, and 15 bases lay in between. This CDR3 is built from 15 residues. The CDR3 bases are TGTGCCAGCAGTTATGGCGGGTTGGCAGGAGAGACCCAGTACTTC. Its translation is CASSYGGLAGETQYF.

This chain uses TRBV12-3 or TRBV12-4 with TRBJ2-3; D ambiguous. The V and J ends lost 7 bases and 4 bases respectively, with 6 bases between them. The CDR3 length is 11 residues. The CDR3, as DNA: TGTGCCAGCACCCAATCAGATACGCAGTATTTT. It codes for CASTQSDTQYF.

The DNA for the CDR3 is TGCAGCGTTGTAGGGGATATTTACGAGCAGTACTTC. Its translation is CSVVGDIYEQYF. The chain employs TRBV29-1 and TRBJ2-7; a weak D match, TRBD1 (5 bases). V gave up 4 bases and J gave up 4 bases, with 11 bases separating them. Germline-derived CDR1 and CDR2 are SQVTM and ANQGSEA. The CDR3 extends over 12 amino acids.

The chain uses TRBV18 and TRBJ1-2; TRBD1 agrees at 10 bases. J was trimmed by 6 bases and V by 0 bases; bases with no gene match: 1. This CDR3 contains 14 residues. Germline V gene sequence: CDR1 KGHSH, CDR2 LQKENI. CDR3 protein: CASSPPGTGDGYTF. DNA of the CDR3: TGTGCCAGCTCACCACCAGGGACAGGGGATGGCTACACCTTC. Complete variable domain (other parts from reference TRBV18 and TRBJ1-2): NAGVMQNPRHLVRRRGQEARLRCSPMKGHSHVYWYRQLPEEGLKFMVYLQKENIIDESGMPKERFSAEFPKEGPSILRIQQVVRGDSAAYFCASSPPGTGDGYTFGSGTRLTVV.

The chain links TRBV6-6 to TRBJ1-5; D remains ambiguous. V lost 6 bases to trimming and J lost 5 bases, with 14 bases between them. This CDR3 region has 14 residues. The germline CDR1 and CDR2 sequences are MNHNY and SVGAGI (reference sequence). The CDR3 DNA is TGTGCCAGCAGCCGTGCGGGATCCGATCAGCCCCAGCATTTT. This sequence encodes CASSRAGSDQPQHF.

This clone occurred a few times. At the DNA level, this CDR3 is encoded by other sequences in the same sample as well. This sequence joins TRBV5-1 and TRBJ1-1; 8 bases line up with TRBD1. Germline CDR1 and CDR2: SGHRS and YFSETQ. Trimming cost V 1 base and J 4 bases; bases outside gene matches: 0. CDR3 length: 13 amino acids. The CDR3 here is CASSLTGGTEAFF. The CDR3 bases are TGCGCCAGCAGCTTGACAGGGGGCACTGAAGCTTTCTTT. Full variable domain (outside the CDR3, taken from reference TRBV5-1 and TRBJ1-1): KAGVTQTPRYLIKTRGQQVTLSCSPISGHRSVSWYQQTPGQGLQFLFEYFSETQRNKGNFPGRFSGRQFSNSRSEMNVSTLELGDSALYLCASSLTGGTEAFFGQGTRLTVV.

The chain couples TRBV10-3 to TRBJ1-1; 10 positions agree with TRBD1. V lost 7 bases, J lost 0 bases, and 2 bases stayed unmatched. The CDR3 contains 14 residues. From germline, CDR1 is ENHRY and CDR2 SYGVKD. The CDR3 DNA is TGTGCCATCATGGGACAGGGGATGAACACTGAAGCTTTCTTT. This encodes CAIMGQGMNTEAFF.

V usage is TRBV10-3 and J usage is TRBJ2-7, with TRBD2 matching over 15 bases. The trim removed 11 bases at V and 6 bases at J, leaving 8 bases unmatched. Germline V lookup: CDR1 ENHRY, CDR2 SYGVKD. CDR3 length: 14 residues. Here the CDR3 DNA reads TGTGCCGTAGGACTAGCGGGAGGGCCTGGCGAGCAGTACTTC. Protein: CAVGLAGGPGEQYF.